This T cell receptor (beta chain) was captured by sequencing in a study of vaccination effects on CD4 cells after COVID-19. Looking at the study overall: Samples were taken post-vaccine, and their median timing was 72 days after the second dose.

The CDR3 is 14 amino acids. Trimming took 4 bases from V and 5 from J, leaving 11 bases between them. The germline gives CDR1 SGHTA, CDR2 FQGNSA. With regard to this clone: Its specificity is not known.

The table came from immunoSEQ multiplex PCR; TCRdb's copy has only in-frame clones and leaves some out. The data hold roughly 70,000 clones, with about 67% observed a single time. Study-wide findings and caveats: Convalescent patients numbered few in the study; early post-infection timepoints were missing entirely.

In the ViraFEST assay, antigen-specific CD4+ clonotypes were identified by expansion after peptide-pool stimulation. Culturing for roughly 10 days preceded CD4+ T cell isolation. Vaccination of participants consisted of two doses of either the BNT162b2 or mRNA-1273 vaccine. Previously uninfected by SARS-CoV-2, the vaccine recipients also showed negative nucleocapsid antibodies. J is TRBJ1-4 and V is TRBV7-2, with a possible D match to TRBD1 (5 bases). The TCR comes from a human donor who received a COVID-19 vaccine. The sample was CD4+ T cells from PBMCs cultured with HCoV-229E spike peptides, taken after COVID-19 vaccination. The CDR3 region is CASSYDSLNEKLFF. As DNA, the CDR3 is TGTGCCAGCAGCTACGACAGTTTAAATGAAAAACTGTTTTTT.